The clone carrying this T cell receptor beta chain has only a few counts. The blood RNA (from unsorted whole blood) was obtained, and germline DNA was also extracted. With roughly 500 ng total RNA as template and a constant-region primer, TCR beta cDNA was made. Amplification in three nested multiplex PCR rounds with slightly modified ARM-PCR gave rise to TCR beta libraries. For around 10 cycles apiece, the opening two PCR rounds ran with TRBV1-TRBV30 forward primers and a C-beta reverse primer. TCRdb reanalysed the multiplex PCR reads using MiXCR and keeps one entry per CDR3 protein. The sample holds 310,000 or so distinct CDR3 sequences, roughly 60% seen once. This CDR3 has 14 residues. V lost 7 bases and J lost 7, with 21 bases in between. CDR1 and CDR2 (germline): SGHDT, YYEEEE. These data are taken from a study of tumor-infiltrating lymphocytes in primary liver carcinoma. Background on the study: Ages ranged from 30 to 69, with HCC or mixed HCC-cholangiocarcinoma.

This sequence joins TRBV5-6 and TRBJ2-7; D possibly corresponds to TRBD1 (6 bases). The material sequenced was peripheral blood. This receptor was identified in a woman aged 30 to 39 with primary liver carcinoma and hepatitis B virus infection. The CDR3 nucleotides are TGTGCCAGCCGACATGCTAGGGGGATCTTGGAGCAGTACTTC. Protein sequence: CASRHARGILEQYF.